The 8 T cell receptor beta chains below come from one sample, sequenced in a study of T cells in Graves' hyperthyroidism and ophthalmopathy. TCR beta CDR3 regions were amplified from RNA. With the HTBI primer set, the TCR CDR3 went through a first round of RT-PCR. MiXCR, run by TCRdb on the multiplex PCR reads, gives a single entry per CDR3 protein. Of hundreds of thousands of distinct CDR3 sequences listed, roughly a third are singletons. The source material was blood. These receptors came from a woman aged 35 to 49 with Graves' hyperthyroidism.

The gene calls are TRBV7-9 and TRBJ1-5; no definite D call. CDR1 is SEHNR, CDR2 FQNEAQ, per germline (reference sequence). This CDR3 comprises 15 residues. V shed 5 bases and J shed 3 bases, with 14 bases lying between them. The CDR3 DNA sequence: TGTGCCAGCAGCCAAGATTTGGTTTCCAATCAGCCCCAGCATTTT. It specifies CASSQDLVSNQPQHF.

This clonotype was detected once. An end of the junction does not agree with germline; a read error may underlie this. The rearrangement joins TRBV10-2 to TRBJ2-2, with 7 bases that match TRBD1. Germline CDR1 reads WSHSY; CDR2 reads SAAADI. The CDR3 is 13 amino acids. The CDR3 DNA reads as TGTGCCAGCAGCACAACAGGGGTCGGGGAGCTGTTTTTT. Its protein product is CASSTTGVGELFF.

This clonotype was recorded at least ten times. V is TRBV10-3 and J is TRBJ1-1; 7 nucleotides match TRBD1. The CDR3 is made up of 13 amino acids. The ends lost 7 bases at V and 3 bases at J; junction bases unmatched: 5. Per the germline V gene, CDR1 is ENHRY and CDR2 is SYGVKD. The CDR3: CAIKGTDDTEAFF. The CDR3 coding sequence is TGTGCCATCAAGGGGACAGACGACACTGAAGCTTTCTTT.

V and J are TRBV12-3 or TRBV12-4 and TRBJ2-2; D is possibly TRBD1 (5 bases). The CDR3 contains 15 residues. V gave up 5 bases and J gave up 5 bases, with 15 bases separating them. The CDR3 sequence: CASSPGHPRTGELFF. The CDR3 DNA sequence: TGTGCCAGCAGTCCCGGACACCCGCGGACCGGGGAGCTGTTTTTT.

Ten or more counts support this clonotype. V is TRBV29-1 and J is TRBJ1-1; D gene uncertain. The CDR3 totals 10 residues. V lost 8 bases and J lost 8, with 12 bases in between. Germline values: CDR1 SQVTM, CDR2 ANQGSEA. CDR3 protein: CSTVNREAFF. CDR3 nucleotide sequence: TGCAGCACAGTCAATAGGGAAGCTTTCTTT.

This clonotype showed up many times. The genes are TRBV29-1 and TRBJ1-2; no clear D. The CDR3 consists of 12 residues. Germline V gene lookup returns CDR1 SQVTM and CDR2 ANQGSEA. V was pared by 3 bases and J by 4 bases, with 9 bases between. The CDR3 region has the DNA TGCAGCGTTGATATTTCCTCCTATGGCTACACCTTC. Translated: CSVDISSYGYTF.

This clonotype has just a few counts. J is TRBJ1-2 and V is TRBV3-1; D unresolved. The germline gives CDR1 LGHDT, CDR2 YNNKEL (reference sequence). Trimming pared 4 bases from V and 5 bases from J, leaving 11 bases between. The CDR3 spans 13 residues. The CDR3 sequence: CASSPGEQYGYTF. CDR3 coding DNA: TGTGCCAGCAGCCCAGGTGAACAGTATGGCTACACCTTC.

In its sample, this clonotype was seen many times. This rearrangement joins TRBV7-3 to TRBJ1-1; D gene ambiguous. Trimming removed 6 bases at V and 10 bases at J, with 18 bases between. This CDR3 is 13 amino acids long. Germline values: CDR1 SGHTA, CDR2 FQGTGA. The CDR3, as DNA: TGTGCCAGCAGTCAAAGGGTAGACGGGCGAGCTTTCTTT. Protein sequence: CASSQRVDGRAFF.